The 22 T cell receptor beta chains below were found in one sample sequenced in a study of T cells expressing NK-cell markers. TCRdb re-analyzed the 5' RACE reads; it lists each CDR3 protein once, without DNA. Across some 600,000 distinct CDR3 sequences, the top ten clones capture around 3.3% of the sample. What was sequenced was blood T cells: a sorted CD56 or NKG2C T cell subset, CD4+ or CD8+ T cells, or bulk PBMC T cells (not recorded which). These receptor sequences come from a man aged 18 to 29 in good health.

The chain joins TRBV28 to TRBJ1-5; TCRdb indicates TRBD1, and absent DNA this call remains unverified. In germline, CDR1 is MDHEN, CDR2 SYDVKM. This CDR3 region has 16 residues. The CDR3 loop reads CASSPLRGTGTQPQHF.

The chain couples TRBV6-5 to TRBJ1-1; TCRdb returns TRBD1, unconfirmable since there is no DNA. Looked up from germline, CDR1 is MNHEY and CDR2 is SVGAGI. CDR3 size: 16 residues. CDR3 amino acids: CASSYPRTGGGTEAFF.

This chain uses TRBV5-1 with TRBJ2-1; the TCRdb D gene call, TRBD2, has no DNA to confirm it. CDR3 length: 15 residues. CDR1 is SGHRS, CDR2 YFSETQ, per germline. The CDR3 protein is CASGDLAGGYNEQFF.

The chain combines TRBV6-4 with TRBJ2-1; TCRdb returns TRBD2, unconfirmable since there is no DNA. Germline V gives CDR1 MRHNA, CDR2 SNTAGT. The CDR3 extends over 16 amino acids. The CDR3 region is CASSTTGTNPYNEQFF.

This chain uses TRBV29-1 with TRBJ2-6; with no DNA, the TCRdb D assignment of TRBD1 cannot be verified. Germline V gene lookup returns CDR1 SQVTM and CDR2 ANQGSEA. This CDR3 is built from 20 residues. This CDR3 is CSVEEEWGDPGGAGANVLTF.

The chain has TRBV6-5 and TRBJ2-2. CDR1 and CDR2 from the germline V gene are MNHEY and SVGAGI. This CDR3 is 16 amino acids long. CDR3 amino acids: CASSYLLSTNTGELFF.

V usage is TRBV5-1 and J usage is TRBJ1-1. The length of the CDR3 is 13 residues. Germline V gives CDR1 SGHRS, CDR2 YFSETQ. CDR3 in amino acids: CASSLVLNTEAFF.

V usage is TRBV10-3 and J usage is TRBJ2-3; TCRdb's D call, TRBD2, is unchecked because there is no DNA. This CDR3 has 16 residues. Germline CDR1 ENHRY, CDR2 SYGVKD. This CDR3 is CAIKKSGTSGADTQYF.

The CDR3 region is CASSFGTGGSDEQFF. This sequence joins TRBV12-3 or TRBV12-4 and TRBJ2-1; the TRBD1 assignment by TCRdb is unverifiable without DNA. There are 15 residues in the CDR3.

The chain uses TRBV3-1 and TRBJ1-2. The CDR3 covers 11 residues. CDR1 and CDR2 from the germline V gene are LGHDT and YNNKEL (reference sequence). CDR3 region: CASSRSDGYTF.

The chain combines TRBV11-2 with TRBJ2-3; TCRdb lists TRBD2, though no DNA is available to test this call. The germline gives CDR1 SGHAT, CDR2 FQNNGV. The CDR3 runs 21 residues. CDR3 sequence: CASSLVSRLAGILGSADTQYF.

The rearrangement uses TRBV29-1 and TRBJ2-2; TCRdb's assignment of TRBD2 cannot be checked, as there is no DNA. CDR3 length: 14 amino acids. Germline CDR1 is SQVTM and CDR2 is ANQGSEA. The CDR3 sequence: CSAWGPGNTGELFF.

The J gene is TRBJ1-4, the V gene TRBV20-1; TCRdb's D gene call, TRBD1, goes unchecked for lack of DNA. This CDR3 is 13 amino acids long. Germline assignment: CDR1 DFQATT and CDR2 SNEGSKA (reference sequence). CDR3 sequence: CSAVDPGGEKLFF.

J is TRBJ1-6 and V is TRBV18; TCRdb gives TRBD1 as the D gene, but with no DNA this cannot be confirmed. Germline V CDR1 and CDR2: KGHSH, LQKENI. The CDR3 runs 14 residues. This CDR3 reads CASSPTVNNSPLHF. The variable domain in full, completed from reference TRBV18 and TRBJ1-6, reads NAGVMQNPRHLVRRRGQEARLRCSPMKGHSHVYWYRQLPEEGLKFMVYLQKENIIDESGMPKERFSAEFPKEGPSILRIQQVVRGDSAAYFCASSPTVNNSPLHFGNGTRLTVT.

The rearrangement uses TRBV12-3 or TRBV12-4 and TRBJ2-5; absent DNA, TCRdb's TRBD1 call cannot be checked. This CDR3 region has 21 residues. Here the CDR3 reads CASSSRGQGASAFKIQETQYF.

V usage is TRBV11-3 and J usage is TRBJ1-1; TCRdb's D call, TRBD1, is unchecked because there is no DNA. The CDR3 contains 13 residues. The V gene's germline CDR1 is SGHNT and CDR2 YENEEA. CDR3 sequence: CASSTNRQTEAFF.

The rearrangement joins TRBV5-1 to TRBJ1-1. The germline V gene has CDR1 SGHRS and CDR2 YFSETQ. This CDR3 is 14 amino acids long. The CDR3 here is CASSKQEMNTEAFF.

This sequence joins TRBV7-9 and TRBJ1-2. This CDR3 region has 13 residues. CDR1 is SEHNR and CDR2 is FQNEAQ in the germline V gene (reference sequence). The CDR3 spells CASSGTSRKGYTF.

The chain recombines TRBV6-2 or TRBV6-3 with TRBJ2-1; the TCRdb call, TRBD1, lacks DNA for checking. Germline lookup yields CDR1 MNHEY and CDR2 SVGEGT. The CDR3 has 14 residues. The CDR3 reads CASSNGTGVGEQFF.

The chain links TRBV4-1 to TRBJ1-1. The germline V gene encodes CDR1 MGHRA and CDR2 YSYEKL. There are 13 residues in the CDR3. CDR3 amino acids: CASTGRPLTEAFF.

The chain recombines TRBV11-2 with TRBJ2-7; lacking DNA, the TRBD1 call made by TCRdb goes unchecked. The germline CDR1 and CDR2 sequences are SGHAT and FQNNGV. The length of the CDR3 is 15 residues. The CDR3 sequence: CASSTQTGVNYEQYF.

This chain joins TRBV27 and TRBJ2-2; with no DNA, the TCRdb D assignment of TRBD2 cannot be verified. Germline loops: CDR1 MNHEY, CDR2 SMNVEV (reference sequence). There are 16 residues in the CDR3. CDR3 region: CASSLFPSGSPGELFF.